This T cell receptor (beta chain) was found in a study of cytomegalovirus exposure and HLA in healthy donors. The CDR3 length is 14 residues. The V end lost 2 bases, the J end lost 4 bases, and 8 bases lay between the germline ends. CDR1 is MDHEN and CDR2 is SYDVKM in the germline V gene. Assay: immunoSEQ multiplex PCR; the TCRdb copy retains only in-frame clones and omits some. The sample has 100,000 to 150,000 clones; 70% to 90% are singletons. The receptor was derived from a woman under 30 in good health and CMV-seronegative. The genes are TRBV28 and TRBJ2-2; D perhaps matches TRBD1 (5 bases). The sample taken for sequencing was PBMCs. In DNA form, the CDR3 reads TGTGCCAGCAGTTTACAGGGTACCACCGGGGAGCTGTTTTTT. Translation: CASSLQGTTGELFF. Full variable domain (outside the CDR3, taken from reference TRBV28 and TRBJ2-2): DVKVTQSSRYLVKRTGEKVFLECVQDMDHENMFWYRQDPGLGLRLIYFSYDVKMKEKGDIPEGYSVSREKKERFSLILESASTNQTSMYLCASSLQGTTGELFFGEGSRLTVL.